This TCR beta chain derives from a study of OX40 agonist ivuxolimab in advanced cancers. Assay used: immunoSEQ multiplex PCR; TCRdb lists only in-frame clones, some missing. The sample carries under 70,000 clones, about 85% recorded once. The V end lost 6 bases, the J end lost 5 bases, and 25 bases lay between the germline ends. From germline, CDR1 is MDHEN and CDR2 SYDVKM. This CDR3 is built from 17 residues. The sequence was obtained from an adult with an advanced solid tumor such as melanoma, head and neck, liver or kidney cancer. V and J are TRBV28 and TRBJ2-5; maybe TRBD2 (6 bases). The sequences come from CD4+ or CD8+ T cells sorted from blood, collected in a trial of the OX40 agonist ivuxolimab. CDR3 region: CASRFLAHVGGWETQYF. DNA of the CDR3: TGTGCCAGCAGATTTCTGGCCCACGTGGGGGGTTGGGAGACCCAGTACTTC.